The 12 T cell receptor beta chains presented below share a single source sample, sequenced in a study of graft-versus-host responses after intestinal transplantation. The table came from immunoSEQ multiplex PCR; TCRdb's copy has only in-frame clones and leaves some out. The sample holds approximately 77,000 clones, 92% seen once. Here the sequenced sample was PBMCs, taken 98 days after intestinal transplantation. These receptors all come from a human patient who received an intestinal transplant, so some T cells may come from the graft donor.

V usage is TRBV7-9 and J usage is TRBJ2-6; D ambiguous. Trimming stripped 3 bases from V and 4 bases from J, with 10 bases between. Germline V gene sequence: CDR1 SEHNR, CDR2 FQNEAQ (reference sequence). This CDR3 has 15 amino acids. As DNA, the CDR3 is TGTGCCAGCAGCTTTGGGTCCTCCGGGGCCAACGTCCTGACTTTC. Translated, it gives CASSFGSSGANVLTF.

The gene calls are TRBV19 and TRBJ2-6; D call uncertain. The V gene's germline CDR1 is LNHDA and CDR2 SQIVND (reference sequence). Trimming left V 3 bases short and J 2 bases short, with 8 bases between. There are 15 residues in the CDR3. For the CDR3, the DNA is TGTGCCAGTAGTATGGGTCATACTGGGGCCAACGTCCTGACTTTC. Translated: CASSMGHTGANVLTF.

The chain joins TRBV7-8 to TRBJ2-1, with D maybe TRBD1 (5 bases). Germline CDR1 and CDR2: SGHVS and FQNEAQ. The V gene lost 1 base and the J gene lost 8 bases, with 18 bases spanning the gap. The CDR3 extends over 16 amino acids. CDR3 in amino acids: CASSLEVQGIQDEQFF. CDR3 nucleotides: TGTGCCAGCAGCTTAGAGGTTCAGGGTATTCAGGATGAGCAGTTCTTC.

The chain is built from TRBV4-1 and TRBJ2-1; TRBD2 agrees at 9 bases. The CDR3 is made up of 13 amino acids. Unmatched junction bases numbered 2, after V lost 3 bases and J lost 8 bases. Looked up from germline, CDR1 is MGHRA and CDR2 is YSYEKL. The DNA of the CDR3 is TGCGCCAGCAGCCAGTCTAGCGGGGATGAGCAGTTCTTC. Translation: CASSQSSGDEQFF.

The gene calls are TRBV5-4 and TRBJ2-2, with D perhaps matching TRBD2 (5 bases). There are 16 residues in the CDR3. CDR1 is SGHNT, CDR2 YYREEE, per germline (reference sequence). The V and J ends lost 6 bases and 1 base respectively, with 16 bases between them. CDR3 amino acids: CASTSGGYQNTGELFF. CDR3 DNA: TGTGCCAGCACCTCGGGCGGGTACCAGAACACCGGGGAGCTGTTTTTT.

The chain recombines TRBV15 with TRBJ1-5; D possibly corresponds to TRBD1 (5 bases). CDR3 length equals 15 residues. Trimming shortened V by 4 bases and J by 6 bases, and 16 bases separated the two germline ends. Germline CDR1 reads LNHNV; CDR2 reads YYDKDF (reference sequence). CDR3 in amino acids: CATSTRVRDRQPQHF. Written as DNA, the CDR3 is TGTGCCACCAGCACCCGTGTGAGGGACCGTCAGCCCCAGCATTTT.

The rearrangement uses TRBV7-2 and TRBJ2-7; the match to TRBD2 covers 10 bases. Unmatched junction bases numbered 8, after V lost 5 bases and J lost 7 bases. From germline, CDR1 is SGHTA and CDR2 FQGNSA. CDR3 length: 14 amino acids. The CDR3 nucleotides are TGTGCCAGCAGCAGCTTAGCGGGAGGAGGAGAGCAGTACTTC. Amino acid sequence: CASSSLAGGGEQYF.

V usage is TRBV28 and J usage is TRBJ1-5, with 7 bases fitting TRBD1. This CDR3 is 14 amino acids long. V lost 6 bases, J lost 4 bases, and 6 bases stayed unmatched. Per germline, CDR1 MDHEN and CDR2 SYDVKM. CDR3 sequence: CASRPQGGNQPQHF. For the CDR3, the DNA is TGTGCCAGCAGACCTCAGGGGGGGAATCAGCCCCAGCATTTT.

Here the CDR3 reads CASSRSTYPLTDTQYF. The CDR3 nucleotides read TGTGCCAGCAGCCGATCGACCTATCCTCTCACAGATACGCAGTATTTT. The V call is TRBV5-4, the J call TRBJ2-3; D ambiguous. V was pared by 4 bases and J by 2 bases, with 17 bases between. The CDR3 consists of 16 residues. Germline CDR1 SGHNT, CDR2 YYREEE (reference sequence).

This sequence joins TRBV19 and TRBJ1-5; no clear D gene. Germline CDR1 is LNHDA and CDR2 is SQIVND (reference sequence). Trimming removed 0 bases from V and 6 bases from J, with 12 bases in between. CDR3 size: 15 residues. The CDR3 coding sequence is TGTGCCAGTAGTATAGAGGGTACGAACACTCAGCCCCAGCATTTT. It translates to CASSIEGTNTQPQHF.

V is TRBV9 and J is TRBJ2-3; D is uncertain. Germline CDR1 is SGDLS and CDR2 is YYNGEE. This CDR3 region has 16 residues. V was pared by 0 bases and J by 2 bases, with 13 bases between. Written as DNA, the CDR3 is TGTGCCAGCAGCGTAGGGGCTCCGTCCCCCACAGATACGCAGTATTTT. Translated: CASSVGAPSPTDTQYF.

The chain combines TRBV7-9 with TRBJ2-5; D possibly corresponds to TRBD1 (5 bases). CDR3 length equals 13 residues. The V end lost 5 bases, the J end lost 5 bases, and 12 bases lay between the germline ends. Germline V gene lookup returns CDR1 SEHNR and CDR2 FQNEAQ (reference sequence). In nucleotides, the CDR3 is TGTGCCAGCAGCCCTACAGGTGATGAGACCCAGTACTTC. Residues: CASSPTGDETQYF.